The 16 T cell receptor beta chains reported below all come from one sample, sequenced in a study of blood T cell repertoires in COVID-19. Method: immunoSEQ multiplex PCR; TCRdb's copy keeps in-frame clones and lacks some. There are roughly 100,000 clones in the sample; about 85% occur only once, and approximately 3.1% lies in the top ten. Sequenced sample: peripheral blood. All receptors come from a man in his fifties or sixties in a cohort sampled during active COVID-19.

V is TRBV6-5 and J is TRBJ2-5; 12 bases match TRBD2. CDR1 and CDR2 from the germline V gene are MNHEY and SVGAGI. The junction had 1 base not matched to a gene; V was cut back by 0 bases and J by 2 bases. This CDR3 region has 16 residues. The CDR3 loop reads CASSYSGTSGQETQYF. The CDR3 coding sequence is TGTGCCAGCAGTTACTCAGGGACTAGCGGGCAAGAGACCCAGTACTTC.

The CDR3 loop is CASSLVAQPNTGELFF. CDR3 sequence (DNA): TGTGCCAGCAGCTTAGTAGCCCAGCCGAACACCGGGGAGCTGTTTTTT. The genes are TRBV11-2 and TRBJ2-2, with no clear D. CDR3 length: 16 residues. Trimming removed 1 base from V and 0 bases from J, with 9 bases in between. In germline, CDR1 is SGHAT, CDR2 FQNNGV.

This clone turned up a few times. The chain recombines TRBV27 with TRBJ2-7, with 8 bases lining up with TRBD2. J was trimmed by 2 bases and V by 2 bases; bases with no gene match: 14. The CDR3 is made up of 18 amino acids. Germline V gene sequence: CDR1 MNHEY, CDR2 SMNVEV (reference sequence). The CDR3 DNA reads as TGTGCCAGCAGTTTAAAAAGCCCGCTAGCGGGTCGTCCCTACGAGCAGTACTTC. Translation gives CASSLKSPLAGRPYEQYF.

This chain connects TRBV21-1 to TRBJ2-2; the D call TRBD1 from the table was never checked on the DNA. TRBV21-1 is reported as a pseudogene. The CDR3 is 17 residues long. CDR3 loop: CASSTRVRGCSTGELFF. CDR3 DNA: TGTGCCAGCAGCACCCGGGTCAGGGGGTGCAGCACCGGGGAGCTGTTTTTT.

This chain connects TRBV5-1 to TRBJ2-1; perhaps TRBD1 as D (6 bases). Germline V gene lookup returns CDR1 SGHRS and CDR2 YFSETQ. Trimming took off 4 bases at V and 3 bases at J, with 14 bases between the two ends. There are 15 residues in the CDR3. CDR3 in amino acids: CASSLGQGVYNEQFF. The CDR3 region has the DNA TGCGCCAGCAGCCTGGGACAAGGGGTCTACAATGAGCAGTTCTTC.

V gene TRBV5-6 combines with J gene TRBJ1-1; the D gene is possibly TRBD1 (5 bases). V dropped 4 bases and J dropped 6 bases, with 22 bases sitting between them. The CDR3 length is 16 residues. Germline V gene sequence: CDR1 SGHDT, CDR2 YYEEEE. The CDR3 sequence: CASSHPAHRLVSEAFF. In DNA form, the CDR3 reads TGTGCCAGCAGCCACCCTGCTCACAGGCTAGTATCTGAAGCTTTCTTT.

The genes are TRBV6-1 and TRBJ1-2, with D tentatively TRBD1 (5 bases). The V end was cut by 1 base, the J end by 8 bases, with 17 bases between. This CDR3 comprises 15 residues. Germline-derived CDR1 and CDR2 are MNHNS and SASEGT. The CDR3 DNA is TGTGCCAGCAGTGAAGGGGGGACTAGGGGTCGCGGCTACACCTTC. It encodes CASSEGGTRGRGYTF.

This clone was observed once. This chain uses TRBV15 with TRBJ1-6; 8 nucleotides match TRBD1. CDR1 and CDR2 from the germline V gene are LNHNV and YYDKDF (reference sequence). This CDR3 is 15 amino acids long. J lost 9 bases, V lost 0 bases, and 4 bases had no gene match. The CDR3 is CATSREQGAGSPLHF. CDR3 bases: TGTGCCACCAGCAGAGAGCAGGGGGCCGGTTCACCCCTCCACTTT.

This chain uses TRBV19 with TRBJ1-2; no clear D. The germline gives CDR1 LNHDA, CDR2 SQIVND (reference sequence). V shed 7 bases and J shed 5 bases, with 20 bases lying between them. The CDR3 covers 15 residues. As DNA, the CDR3 is TGTGCCAGTACCATCAATAACGTACAACCATATGGCTACACCTTC. Translated: CASTINNVQPYGYTF.

This rearrangement joins TRBV19 to TRBJ2-5; D ambiguous. The germline V gene has CDR1 LNHDA and CDR2 SQIVND (reference sequence). CDR3 length: 17 residues. V was shortened by 3 bases and J by 2 bases, with 19 bases between the two germline ends. The CDR3 coding sequence is TGTGCCAGTAGTATCGGAATCCAGCGTAACCCTCAAGAGACCCAGTACTTC. Translation gives CASSIGIQRNPQETQYF.

The J gene is TRBJ2-3, the V gene TRBV9; 7 bases align to TRBD2. Trimming cost V 1 base and J 4 bases; bases outside gene matches: 9. The CDR3 is 16 residues long. CDR1 is SGDLS, CDR2 YYNGEE, per germline. The CDR3 loop reads CASSVQRLANPDTQYF. The CDR3 DNA is TGTGCCAGCAGCGTACAAAGACTAGCCAACCCAGATACGCAGTATTTT.

The rearrangement uses TRBV21-1 and TRBJ1-5; the D call in the table, TRBD1, was not verified against the DNA. TRBV21-1 is reported as a pseudogene. The CDR3 runs 16 residues. Here the CDR3 DNA reads TGTGCCAGCAGCAAAGCGGACAGGCGTCGAAATCAGCCCCAGCATTTT. Translation: CASSKADRRRNQPQHF.

The chain carries TRBV4-2 and TRBJ1-6, with D unclear. The germline V gene encodes CDR1 LGHNA and CDR2 YNFKEQ. The CDR3 loop spans 14 amino acids. Deletions cut 4 bases from V and 2 bases from J, with 6 bases between. The CDR3 nucleotides read TGTGCCAGCAGCCCTAGTGCCTATAATTCACCCCTCCACTTT. Amino acid sequence: CASSPSAYNSPLHF.

This clone was observed once. The chain combines TRBV6-5 with TRBJ1-1; D is perhaps TRBD1 (6 bases). Germline CDR1 and CDR2: MNHEY and SVGAGI. The CDR3 has 13 residues. V lost 2 bases to trimming and J lost 11 bases, with 15 bases between them. CDR3 residues: CASSYTSGTTAFF. In DNA, the CDR3 is TGTGCCAGCAGTTACACTTCCGGGACAACGGCTTTCTTT.

This chain uses TRBV2 with TRBJ2-2; weak D call: TRBD2 (5 bases). Germline V lookup: CDR1 SNHLY, CDR2 FYNNEI. This CDR3 is 14 amino acids long. V lost 1 base and J lost 7, with 10 bases in between. The CDR3 region has the DNA TGTGCCAGCAGTGAAGAGAGAGGGAGCGGGGAGCTGTTTTTT. This codes for CASSEERGSGELFF.

The chain is built from TRBV5-1 and TRBJ2-1; 12 bases are a match to TRBD2. The V and J ends lost 0 bases and 7 bases, in that order; junction bases with no gene match: 5. The CDR3 spans 16 residues. Per germline, CDR1 SGHRS and CDR2 YFSETQ. CDR3 nucleotides: TGCGCCAGCAGCTTGGTTACTAGCGGGGGGATGAATGAGCAGTTCTTC. It is translated as CASSLVTSGGMNEQFF.